Listed below are T cell receptor beta chains from one sample, sequenced in a study of beta chain features in type 1 diabetes. Clones were sequenced by immunoSEQ multiplex PCR, and TCRdb holds only the in-frame ones, with some missing. The table includes 600,000 to 750,000 clones, 12% detected once. Sequenced sample: naive CD4+ T cells from blood. The receptors originated from a man between 25 and 39 years old with type 1 diabetes. CDR3s include the opening cysteine and the closing phenylalanine or tryptophan. D genes are given only for firm matches. Expanded clones are given a class, and other clones once, few, many or no size at all.

V,D,size,J,DNA,CDR3
TRBV5-1,NA,NA,TRBJ1-1,TGCGCCAGCAGCTTGGAGGGGGGCACTGAAGCTTTCTTT,CASSLEGGTEAFF
TRBV25-1,NA,NA,TRBJ1-3,TGTGCCAGCAGTCACTCGGTCTCTGGAAACACCATATATTTT,CASSHSVSGNTIYF
TRBV7-3,TRBD1,few,TRBJ1-2,TGTGCCAGCAGCTTGGACAGGGGCTATGGCTACACCTTC,CASSLDRGYGYTF
TRBV7-9,NA,NA,TRBJ1-4,TGTGCCAGCACCCCGTCAGCGGCGAAAACTAATGAAAAACTGTTTTTT,CASTPSAAKTNEKLFF
TRBV30,NA,NA,TRBJ2-3,TGTGCCTGGAGTGGGGGGGGCCGAGGAGATACGCAGTATTTT,CAWSGGGRGDTQYF
TRBV5-1,TRBD2,NA,TRBJ2-1,TGCGCCAGCAGCTTCAACTCCCTAGCGGGGTCTAGTAATGAGCAGTTCTTC,CASSFNSLAGSSNEQFF
TRBV9,TRBD1,NA,TRBJ2-2,TGTGCCAGCAGCGTAGGACAGGGCCTCAACACCGGGGAGCTGTTTTTT,CASSVGQGLNTGELFF
TRBV4-3,NA,NA,TRBJ1-3,TGCGCCAGCAGCCAAGGGAAGGGAATGGTGTCTGGAAACACCATATATTTT,CASSQGKGMVSGNTIYF
TRBV5-1,NA,NA,TRBJ2-1,TGCGCCAGCAGCCTAGACAGTTACAATGAGCAGTTCTTC,CASSLDSYNEQFF
TRBV21-1,NA,NA,TRBJ2-5,TGTGCCAGCAGCAAACCCCAGACAGTGTACCAAGAGACCCAGTACTTC,CASSKPQTVYQETQYF
TRBV27,NA,few,TRBJ1-4,TGTGCCAGCAGTGAAGCCGGGACGGCAAGGGAAAAACTGTTTTTT,CASSEAGTAREKLFF
TRBV4-3,NA,NA,TRBJ2-5,TGCGCCAGCAGCCAAGGACGCGGGCACCAAGAGACCCAGTACTTC,CASSQGRGHQETQYF
TRBV10-3,NA,NA,TRBJ1-4,TGTGCCATCAGTGATTCATTGGGGGCGGATGAAAAACTGTTTTTT,CAISDSLGADEKLFF
TRBV5-1,NA,few,TRBJ2-1,TGCGCCAGCAGCCCGGGAAGGTCAGAGCAGTTCTTC,CASSPGRSEQFF
TRBV6-1,NA,NA,TRBJ2-6,TGTGCCAGCAGCCGGGCCTCCCGGGCCAACGTCCTGACTTTC,CASSRASRANVLTF
TRBV5-6,NA,NA,TRBJ1-2,TGTGCCAGCACCCTGAGGAGGGCAGGGGAGAATGGCTACACCTTC,CASTLRRAGENGYTF
TRBV7-9,TRBD1,NA,TRBJ2-7,TGTGCCAGCAGCTTGGGGCCCGGGACAGGGAGCTACGAGCAGTACTTC,CASSLGPGTGSYEQYF
TRBV29-1,TRBD1,few,TRBJ1-2,TGCAGCGTTGATATGGACAGGGGATTCTACACCTTC,CSVDMDRGFYTF
TRBV11-2,NA,NA,TRBJ2-3,TGTGCCAGCAGCCAAAGGACATACCTCACAGATACGCAGTATTTT,CASSQRTYLTDTQYF
TRBV11-2,TRBD2,few,TRBJ2-3,TGTGCCAGCAGCTCCAGCGGGGAAGGAGATACGCAGTATTTT,CASSSSGEGDTQYF
TRBV7-9,TRBD1,few,TRBJ1-2,TGTGCCAGCAGCTTAGCGGGACAGCTAAAGAATGGCTACACCTTC,CASSLAGQLKNGYTF
TRBV4-1,NA,NA,TRBJ2-1,TGCGCCAGCAGCCCGCGGTCGGGGCGGACCTCCTACAATGAGCAGTTCTTC,CASSPRSGRTSYNEQFF
TRBV5-6,NA,NA,TRBJ2-7,TGTGCCAGCAGCCATATCTCAGGGGTCTCCTACGAGCAGTACTTC,CASSHISGVSYEQYF
TRBV7-2,NA,NA,TRBJ2-4,TGTGCCAGCAGCTCCGGGTGGCAAAACATTCAGTACTTC,CASSSGWQNIQYF
TRBV7-3,TRBD1,NA,TRBJ2-1,TGTGCCAGTGGACCCGACAGGGGGCAACAGTTCTTC,CASGPDRGQQFF
TRBV7-9,TRBD2,few,TRBJ2-5,TGTGCCAGCAGCTTAGCGACTAGCGTTGAGACCCAGTACTTC,CASSLATSVETQYF
TRBV14,NA,NA,TRBJ2-1,TGTGCCAGCAGCCGAGGCACATTAAGGCAGTTCTTC,CASSRGTLRQFF
TRBV29-1,NA,few,TRBJ1-1,TGCAGCGCACACCGGGTACCGAACACTGAAGCTTTCTTT,CSAHRVPNTEAFF
TRBV7-2,NA,few,TRBJ2-7,TGTGCCAGCAGCTTTAGTAGCCCCTACGAGCAGTACTTC,CASSFSSPYEQYF
TRBV18,NA,NA,TRBJ1-6,TGTGCCAGCTCACCCGGAGGGAGCTCCTATAATTCACCCCTCCACTTT,CASSPGGSSYNSPLHF
TRBV7-2,TRBD1,few,TRBJ2-7,TGTGCCAGCAGCCTGTGGACAGGGCCCTACGAGCAGTACTTC,CASSLWTGPYEQYF
TRBV29-1,NA,few,TRBJ2-3,TGCAGCATTATACCTCCGGGACGGGGCACAGATACGCAGTATTTT,CSIIPPGRGTDTQYF
TRBV4-1,TRBD1,few,TRBJ1-6,TGCGCCAGCAGCCAATTTGACAGGGTTCATTCACCCCTCCACTTT,CASSQFDRVHSPLHF
TRBV4-3,TRBD2,NA,TRBJ2-7,TGCGCCAGCAGCCAAGGGTTGAGTAGCGGGGGCCTCTCCTACGAGCAGTACTTC,CASSQGLSSGGLSYEQYF
TRBV7-2,TRBD1,few,TRBJ2-7,TGTGCCAGCAGACCTACAGGGGGGACCTACGAGCAGTACTTC,CASRPTGGTYEQYF
TRBV11-2,TRBD1,few,TRBJ2-5,TGTGCCAGCAGCTTCGGACAGGGAGTACAAGAGACCCAGTACTTC,CASSFGQGVQETQYF
TRBV7-2,TRBD1,NA,TRBJ1-2,TGTGCCAGCAGCCCAGGACAGGGGAACTATGGCTACACCTTC,CASSPGQGNYGYTF
TRBV2,NA,few,TRBJ1-5,TGTGCCAGCAGTGTGTGGAGGGCAAGCAATCAGCCCCAGCATTTT,CASSVWRASNQPQHF
TRBV5-6,NA,NA,TRBJ2-3,TGTGCCAGCAGCTTGGACTCAGGGGTGGATACGCAGTATTTT,CASSLDSGVDTQYF
TRBV5-1,NA,NA,TRBJ1-2,TGCGCCAGCAGCTTTGCAGGATCCCAAAACTATGGCTACACCTTC,CASSFAGSQNYGYTF
TRBV7-8,TRBD1,few,TRBJ1-5,TGTGCCAGCAGCTGGGACAGGGGTCAGCCCCAGCATTTT,CASSWDRGQPQHF
TRBV6-6,TRBD1,few,TRBJ1-1,TGTGCCAGCAGTACCGGACAGGCCGCCGAAGCTTTCTTT,CASSTGQAAEAFF
TRBV29-1,TRBD1,NA,TRBJ1-2,TGCAGCGTCCAAGGGGGGACAGGGGCTGGCTATGGCTACACCTTC,CSVQGGTGAGYGYTF
TRBV28,NA,few,TRBJ2-1,TGTGCCAGCAGTTGGACTTACTCCTACAATGAGCAGTTCTTC,CASSWTYSYNEQFF
TRBV18,NA,NA,TRBJ2-7,TGTGCCAGCTCACCAAGGCAGACCTACTACGAGCAGTACTTC,CASSPRQTYYEQYF
TRBV30,NA,few,TRBJ2-7,TGTGCCTGGAGTGTACGTGCCCCTGGGGGTAAACTCTCCTACGAGCAGTACTTC,CAWSVRAPGGKLSYEQYF
TRBV29-1,NA,NA,TRBJ2-2,TGCAGCGTTAGATTAAACGAGTGGAACACCGGGGAGCTGTTTTTT,CSVRLNEWNTGELFF
TRBV6-6,TRBD1,NA,TRBJ1-2,TGTGCCAGTGAAACGGGACAGGGCTATTATGGCTACACCTTC,CASETGQGYYGYTF
TRBV29-1,NA,NA,TRBJ2-5,TGCAGCGTTGAAGAGAGTCGGGAGACCCAGTACTTC,CSVEESRETQYF
TRBV4-2,TRBD1,once,TRBJ1-2,TGTGCCAGCAGCCAAGTTGGGCAGGGGGCTAACTATGGCTACACCTTC,CASSQVGQGANYGYTF
TRBV7-9,NA,few,TRBJ2-5,TGTGCCAGCAGCTTGGTAGAGACCCAGTACTTC,CASSLVETQYF